Given below is one TCR beta chain in context. This CDR3 has 15 amino acids. J was trimmed by 3 bases and V by 6 bases; bases with no gene match: 6. The germline V gene encodes CDR1 ENHRY and CDR2 SYGVKD. This sample stems from a study of blood T cell repertoires in COVID-19. The assay was immunoSEQ multiplex PCR, and TCRdb's table has in-frame clones only and misses some. The table has some 170,000 clones, roughly 90% seen once. This sequence originates from a man between 60 and 75 years old with active or convalescent COVID-19. V and J are TRBV10-3 and TRBJ2-7; TRBD2 aligns across 12 bases. The specimen sequenced was peripheral blood. CDR3 in amino acids: CAISEGLAGYYEQYF. In DNA form, the CDR3 reads TGTGCCATCAGCGAAGGACTAGCGGGGTACTACGAGCAGTACTTC.